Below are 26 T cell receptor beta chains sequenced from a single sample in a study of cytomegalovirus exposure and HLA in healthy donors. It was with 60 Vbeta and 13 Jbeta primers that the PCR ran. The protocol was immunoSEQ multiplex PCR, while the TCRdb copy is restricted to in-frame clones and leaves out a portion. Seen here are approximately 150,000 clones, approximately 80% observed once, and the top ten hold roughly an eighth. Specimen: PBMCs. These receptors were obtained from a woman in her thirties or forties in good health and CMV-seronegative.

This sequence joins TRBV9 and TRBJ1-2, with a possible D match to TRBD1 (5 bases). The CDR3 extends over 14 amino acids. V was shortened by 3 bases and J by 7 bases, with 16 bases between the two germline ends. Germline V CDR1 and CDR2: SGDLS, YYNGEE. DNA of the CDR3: TGTGCCAGCAGCGGGTTAGGGACGGGAGGTGGCTACACCTTC. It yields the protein CASSGLGTGGGYTF.

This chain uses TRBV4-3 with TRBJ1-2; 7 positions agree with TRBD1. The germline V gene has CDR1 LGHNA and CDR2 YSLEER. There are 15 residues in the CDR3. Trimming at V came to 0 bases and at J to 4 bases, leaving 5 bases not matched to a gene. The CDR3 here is CASSQEQGRGYGYTF. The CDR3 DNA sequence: TGCGCCAGCAGCCAAGAACAGGGGCGAGGCTATGGCTACACCTTC.

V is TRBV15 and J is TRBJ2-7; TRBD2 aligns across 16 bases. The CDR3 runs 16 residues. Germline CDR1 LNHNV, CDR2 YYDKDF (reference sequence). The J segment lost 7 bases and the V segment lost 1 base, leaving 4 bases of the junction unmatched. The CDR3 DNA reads TGTGCCACCAGCAGAGGGGGACTAGCGGGAGGGGGAGAGCAGTACTTC. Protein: CATSRGGLAGGGEQYF.

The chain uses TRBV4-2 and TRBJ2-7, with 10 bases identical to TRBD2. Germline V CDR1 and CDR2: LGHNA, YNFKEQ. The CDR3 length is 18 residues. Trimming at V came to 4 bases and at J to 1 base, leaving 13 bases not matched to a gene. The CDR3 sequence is CASSRAGGLAGGSYEQYF. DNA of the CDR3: TGTGCCAGCAGCCGCGCCGGGGGGTTAGCGGGGGGATCCTACGAGCAGTACTTC.

The CDR3 sequence: CSVRTVNEQFF. As DNA, the CDR3 is TGCAGTGTAAGAACGGTGAATGAGCAGTTCTTC. The V call is TRBV20-1, the J call TRBJ2-1, with D unclear. V was shortened by 7 bases and J by 7 bases, with 11 bases between the two germline ends. The length of the CDR3 is 11 residues. Germline V gene sequence: CDR1 DFQATT, CDR2 SNEGSKA (reference sequence).

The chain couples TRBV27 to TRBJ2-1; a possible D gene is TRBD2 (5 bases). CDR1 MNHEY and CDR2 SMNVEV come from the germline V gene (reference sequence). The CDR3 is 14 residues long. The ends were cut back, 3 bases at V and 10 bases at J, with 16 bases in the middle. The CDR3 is CASSLSSRAQEQFF. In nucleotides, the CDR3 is TGTGCCAGCAGTTTGTCCTCGAGGGCCCAAGAGCAGTTCTTC.

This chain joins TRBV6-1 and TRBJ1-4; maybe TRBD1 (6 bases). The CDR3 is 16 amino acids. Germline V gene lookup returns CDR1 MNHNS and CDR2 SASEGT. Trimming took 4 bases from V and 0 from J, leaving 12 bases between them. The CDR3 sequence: CASSGQVVATNEKLFF. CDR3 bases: TGTGCCAGCAGTGGACAGGTGGTTGCAACTAATGAAAAACTGTTTTTT.

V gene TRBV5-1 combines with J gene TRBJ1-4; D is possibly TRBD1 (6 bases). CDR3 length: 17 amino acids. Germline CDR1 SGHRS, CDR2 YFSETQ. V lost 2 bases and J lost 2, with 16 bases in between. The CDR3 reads CASSLQQGRSTNEKLFF. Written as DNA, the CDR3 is TGCGCCAGCAGCTTACAACAGGGAAGGTCTACTAATGAAAAACTGTTTTTT. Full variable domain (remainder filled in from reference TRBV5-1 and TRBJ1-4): KAGVTQTPRYLIKTRGQQVTLSCSPISGHRSVSWYQQTPGQGLQFLFEYFSETQRNKGNFPGRFSGRQFSNSRSEMNVSTLELGDSALYLCASSLQQGRSTNEKLFFGSGTQLSVL.

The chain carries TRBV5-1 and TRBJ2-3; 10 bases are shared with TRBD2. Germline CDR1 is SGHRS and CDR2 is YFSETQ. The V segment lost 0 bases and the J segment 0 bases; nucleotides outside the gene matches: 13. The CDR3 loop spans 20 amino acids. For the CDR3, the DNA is TGCGCCAGCAGCTTGGCCACGGAGGTAGCGGGGGGTGGGAGCACAGATACGCAGTATTTT. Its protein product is CASSLATEVAGGGSTDTQYF.

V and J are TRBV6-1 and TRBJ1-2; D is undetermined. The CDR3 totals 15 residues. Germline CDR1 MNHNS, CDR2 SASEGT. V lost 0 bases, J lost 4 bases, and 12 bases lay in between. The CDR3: CASSEAGKSLYGYTF. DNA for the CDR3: TGTGCCAGCAGTGAAGCCGGGAAATCTCTCTATGGCTACACCTTC.

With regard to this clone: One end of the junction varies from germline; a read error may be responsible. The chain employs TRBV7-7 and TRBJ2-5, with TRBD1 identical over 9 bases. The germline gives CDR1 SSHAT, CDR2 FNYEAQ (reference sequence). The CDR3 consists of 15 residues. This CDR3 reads CASSLFRDREQTQYF. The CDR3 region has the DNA TGTGCTAGCAGCTTATTCCGGGACAGGGAACAGACCCAGTACTTC.

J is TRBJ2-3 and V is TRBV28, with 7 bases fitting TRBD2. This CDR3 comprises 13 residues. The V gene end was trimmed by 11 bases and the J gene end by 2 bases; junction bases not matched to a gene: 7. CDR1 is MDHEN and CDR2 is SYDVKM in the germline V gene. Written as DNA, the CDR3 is TGTGCCTTGGGGGGGGGAAACACAGATACGCAGTATTTT. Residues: CALGGGNTDTQYF.

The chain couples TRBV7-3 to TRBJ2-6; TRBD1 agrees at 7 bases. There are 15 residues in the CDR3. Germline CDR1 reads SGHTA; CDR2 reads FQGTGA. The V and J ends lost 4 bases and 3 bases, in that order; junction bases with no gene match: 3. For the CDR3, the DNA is TGTGCCAGCAGCTCGGGACAGCTTGGGGCCAACGTCCTGACTTTC. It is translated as CASSSGQLGANVLTF.

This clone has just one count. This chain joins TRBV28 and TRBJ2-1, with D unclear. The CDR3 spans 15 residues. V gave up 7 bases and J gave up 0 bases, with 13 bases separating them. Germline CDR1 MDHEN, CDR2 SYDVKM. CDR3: CASIGSQRSYNEQFF. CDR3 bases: TGTGCCAGCATCGGCTCTCAGCGCTCCTACAATGAGCAGTTCTTC.

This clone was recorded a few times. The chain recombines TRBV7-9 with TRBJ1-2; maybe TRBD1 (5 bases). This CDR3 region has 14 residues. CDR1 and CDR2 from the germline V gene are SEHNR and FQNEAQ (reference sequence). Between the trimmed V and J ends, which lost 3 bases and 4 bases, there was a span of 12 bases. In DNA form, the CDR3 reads TGTGCCAGCAGCTTCGCGGGGGAGAGCTATGGCTACACCTTC. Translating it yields CASSFAGESYGYTF.

The CDR3 region has the DNA TGTGCCAGCACAACATCCGGGACAGGGCTACGTGGCTACACCTTC. Its protein is CASTTSGTGLRGYTF. J is TRBJ1-2 and V is TRBV28, with TRBD1 identical over 9 bases. CDR1 is MDHEN and CDR2 is SYDVKM in the germline V gene. V shed 7 bases and J 7 bases; nucleotides not matched to a gene: 13. The CDR3 consists of 15 residues.

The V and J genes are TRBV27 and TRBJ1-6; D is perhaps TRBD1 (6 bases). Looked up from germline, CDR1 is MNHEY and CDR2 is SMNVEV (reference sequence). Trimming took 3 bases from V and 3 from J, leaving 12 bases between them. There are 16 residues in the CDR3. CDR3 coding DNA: TGTGCCAGCAGTTTGTCGACAGGACGCTATAATTCACCCCTCCACTTT. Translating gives CASSLSTGRYNSPLHF.

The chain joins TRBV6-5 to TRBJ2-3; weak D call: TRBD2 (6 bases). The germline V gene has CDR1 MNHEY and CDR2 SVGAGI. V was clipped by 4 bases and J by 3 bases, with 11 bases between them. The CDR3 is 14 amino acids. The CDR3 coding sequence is TGTGCCAGCAGTTTCACGACTAGAACAGATACGCAGTATTTT. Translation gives CASSFTTRTDTQYF.

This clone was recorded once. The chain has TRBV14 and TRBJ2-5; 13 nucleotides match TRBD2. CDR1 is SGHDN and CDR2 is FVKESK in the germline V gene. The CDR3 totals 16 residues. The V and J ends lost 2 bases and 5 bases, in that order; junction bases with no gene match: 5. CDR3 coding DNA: TGTGCCAGCAGCCAACTAAGGACTAGCGGGGGTGAGACCCAGTACTTC. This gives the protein CASSQLRTSGGETQYF.

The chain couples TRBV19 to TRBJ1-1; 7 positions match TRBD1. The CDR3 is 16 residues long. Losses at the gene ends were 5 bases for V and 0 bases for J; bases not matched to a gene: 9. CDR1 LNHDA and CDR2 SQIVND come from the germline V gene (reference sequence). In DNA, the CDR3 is TGTGCCAGTAGTCCTCGGGACAGAATCATGAACACTGAAGCTTTCTTT. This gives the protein CASSPRDRIMNTEAFF. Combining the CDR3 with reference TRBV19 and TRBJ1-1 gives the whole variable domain DGGITQSPKYLFRKEGQNVTLSCEQNLNHDAMYWYRQDPGQGLRLIYYSQIVNDFQKGDIAEGYSVSREKKESFPLTVTSAQKNPTAFYLCASSPRDRIMNTEAFFGQGTRLTVV.

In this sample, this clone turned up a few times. The CDR3 spells CAISDQIYEQYF. CDR3 bases: TGTGCCATCAGTGACCAAATCTACGAGCAGTACTTC. The V gene is TRBV10-3, the J gene TRBJ2-7; D gene unclear. Germline-derived CDR1 and CDR2 are ENHRY and SYGVKD. The CDR3 extends over 12 amino acids. Between the trimmed V and J ends, which lost 3 bases and 3 bases, there was a span of 6 bases.

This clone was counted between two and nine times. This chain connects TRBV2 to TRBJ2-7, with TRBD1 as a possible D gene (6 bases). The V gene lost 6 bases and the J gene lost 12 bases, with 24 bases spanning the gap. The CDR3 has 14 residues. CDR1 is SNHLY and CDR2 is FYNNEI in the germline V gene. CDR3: CASSRGSSTGQWYF. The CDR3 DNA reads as TGTGCCAGCAGCAGGGGCTCTTCTACGGGGCAGTGGTACTTC.

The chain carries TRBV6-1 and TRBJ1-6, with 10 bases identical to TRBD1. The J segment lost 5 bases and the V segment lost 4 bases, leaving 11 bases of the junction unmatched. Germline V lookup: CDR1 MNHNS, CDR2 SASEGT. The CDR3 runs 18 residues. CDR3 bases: TGTGCCAGCAGTGGGGGGTTGGGACAGGGGACCGATAATTCACCCCTCCACTTT. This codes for CASSGGLGQGTDNSPLHF.

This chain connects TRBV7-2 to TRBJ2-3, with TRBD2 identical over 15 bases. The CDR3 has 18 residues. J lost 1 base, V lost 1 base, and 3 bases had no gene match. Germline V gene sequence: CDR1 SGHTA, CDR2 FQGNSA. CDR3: CASSLGTSGRGGTDTQYF. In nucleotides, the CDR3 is TGTGCCAGCAGCTTAGGGACTAGCGGGAGGGGGGGCACAGATACGCAGTATTTT.

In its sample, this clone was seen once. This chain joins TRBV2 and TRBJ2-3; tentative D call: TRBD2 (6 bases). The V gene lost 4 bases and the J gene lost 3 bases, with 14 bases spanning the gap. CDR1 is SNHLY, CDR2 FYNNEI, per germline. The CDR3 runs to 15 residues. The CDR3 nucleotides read TGTGCCAGCAGTGGAGGGACTGTATATACAGATACGCAGTATTTT. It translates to CASSGGTVYTDTQYF.

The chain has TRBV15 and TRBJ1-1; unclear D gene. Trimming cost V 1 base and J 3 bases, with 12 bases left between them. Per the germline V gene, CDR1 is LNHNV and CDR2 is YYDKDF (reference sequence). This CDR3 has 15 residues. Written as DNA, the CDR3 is TGTGCCACCAGCAGAGCTCCTTCACTCGACACTGAAGCTTTCTTT. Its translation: CATSRAPSLDTEAFF.